Detailed here is one T cell receptor beta chain. This sample is drawn from a study of shared T cell receptors in the human thymus. Assay used: immunoSEQ multiplex PCR; TCRdb lists only in-frame clones, some missing. The sample records around 340,000 clones, around 95% being singletons. This receptor was taken from a human donor. What was sequenced was thymocytes.

The CDR3 is CASSPGRTYEQYF. For the CDR3, the DNA is TGTGCCAGCTCACCGGGCAGGACCTACGAGCAGTACTTC. The genes are TRBV18 and TRBJ2-7; no firm D call. Germline-derived CDR1 and CDR2 are KGHSH and LQKENI. The CDR3 loop spans 13 amino acids. Trimming stripped 3 bases from V and 2 bases from J, with 8 bases between. Together with reference TRBV18 and TRBJ2-7, the CDR3 gives the full variable domain: NAGVMQNPRHLVRRRGQEARLRCSPMKGHSHVYWYRQLPEEGLKFMVYLQKENIIDESGMPKERFSAEFPKEGPSILRIQQVVRGDSAAYFCASSPGRTYEQYFGPGTRLTVT.